This T cell receptor beta chain was found in a study of CD8+ T cells in alopecia areata. The overall study: The drug, oral tofacitinib, was given to treated patients at 5 to 10 mg twice daily. Overall study findings and caveats: Scalp clonality and expanded CD8+ clones among the top 100 were significantly decreased by tofacitinib.

TCR sequencing used cDNA made by reverse transcription of extracted RNA. The assay was immunoSEQ multiplex PCR, and TCRdb's table has in-frame clones only and misses some. The table lists around 100,000 clones, just under 60% of them singletons, with around 17% in the top ten. J gave up 4 bases and V 3 bases, and 6 bases lay outside the gene matches. Germline values: CDR1 SQVTM, CDR2 ANQGSEA. The CDR3 totals 14 residues. Treatment in this sample: oral pan-JAK inhibitor, 5-10 mg twice daily. The investigators collected lesional scalp punch biopsies and peripheral blood from alopecia areata patients. A FACSAria was used to sort CD4+ and CD8+ T cells. These cells came from PBMCs. Comments on this clone: What it recognizes is unknown.

This specimen consisted of CD8+ T cells sorted from blood, obtained between weeks 55 and 65, from a patient treated with tofacitinib. The TCR was taken from a human donor with alopecia areata. The chain recombines TRBV29-1 with TRBJ1-2, with 9 bases identical to TRBD1. The CDR3 sequence is CSVELTGGIYGYTF. In nucleotides, the CDR3 is TGCAGCGTTGAGCTTACAGGGGGCATCTATGGCTACACCTTC.